Listed here is a single TCR beta chain. Its antigen remains unidentified. Sequenced by immunoSEQ multiplex PCR; TCRdb stores in-frame clones only, minus some. This sample has roughly 1 million clones; approximately 78% occur once, and the top ten carry 0.5% to 0.6%. The data were taken from a study of shared clonotypes between healthy human individuals. Study-level results: Owing to a small donor count, the genetic and exposure-history diversity represented was limited. How much donors shared clonotypes was expected to be affected by sequencing depth.

V lost 4 bases, J lost 3 bases, and 12 bases lay in between. The CDR3 runs to 15 residues. Germline V gives CDR1 LNHDA, CDR2 SQIVND (reference sequence). The CD4+ fraction was divided into a CD45RA+ naive subset and a CD45RA-negative memory subset. The chain is built from TRBV19 and TRBJ2-2; perhaps TRBD2 as D (6 bases). Sequencing input: memory CD4+ T cells from PBMCs. As for subset: CD45RA-negative fraction. The TCR comes from a man in his late teens or twenties in good health. Some clones in this sample may be carry-over from other donors' samples. The CDR3 DNA is TGTGCCAGTAGTAAGCGGGTCCTCGACACCGGGGAGCTGTTTTTT. Its protein is CASSKRVLDTGELFF.